The 14 T cell receptor beta chains presented below share a single source sample, sequenced in a study of PD-1 blockade in classical Hodgkin lymphoma. Patients all relapsed after autologous stem cell transplantation, and there was variation in brentuximab vedotin exposure. The repertoire was sequenced with immunoSEQ multiplex PCR; TCRdb's copy has only in-frame clones and lacks some. The sample has 90,000 to 100,000 clones, roughly 92% seen once. Specimen: peripheral blood mononuclear cells (PBMCs), collected at baseline. The receptors were gathered from a human donor with classical Hodgkin lymphoma.

V usage is TRBV5-1 and J usage is TRBJ1-1; the D gene is possibly TRBD1 (6 bases). This CDR3 spans 16 amino acids. The germline V gene has CDR1 SGHRS and CDR2 YFSETQ. V dropped 0 bases and J dropped 3 bases, with 15 bases sitting between them. CDR3 nucleotides: TGCGCCAGCAGCTTGGCGTTGGGGGGCATTGACACTGAAGCTTTCTTT. Its translation: CASSLALGGIDTEAFF.

This clone was found once. This rearrangement joins TRBV28 to TRBJ2-1, with 11 bases fitting TRBD2. Per germline, CDR1 MDHEN and CDR2 SYDVKM. V trimming: 5 bases; J trimming: 3 bases; junction bases outside the gene matches: 6. This CDR3 is 16 amino acids long. For the CDR3, the DNA is TGTGCCAGCAGTGGGACTAGCGGAGCACACTACAATGAGCAGTTCTTC. This translates into CASSGTSGAHYNEQFF.

This clone was seen a single time. The chain uses TRBV7-8 and TRBJ1-5; D is ambiguous. V was cut by 1 base and J by 0 bases, with 16 bases left in between. This CDR3 has 18 residues. Germline-derived CDR1 and CDR2 are SGHVS and FQNEAQ. The CDR3 coding sequence is TGTGCCAGCAGCTTAGGGCCCTGGGTACGAAATAGCAATCAGCCCCAGCATTTT. This sequence encodes CASSLGPWVRNSNQPQHF.

The chain couples TRBV6-5 to TRBJ1-3; D uncertain. Trimming stripped 0 bases from V and 0 bases from J, with 6 bases between. CDR3 length: 15 amino acids. Looked up from germline, CDR1 is MNHEY and CDR2 is SVGAGI. The CDR3 DNA is TGTGCCAGCAGTTACTCGAGAATCTCTGGAAACACCATATATTTT. Protein product: CASSYSRISGNTIYF.

This clone is a singleton in its sample. The J gene is TRBJ1-1, the V gene TRBV7-9; 11 bases fit TRBD1. Germline trimming cut 5 bases from V and 7 bases from J; bases unmatched to any gene: 6. Germline V CDR1 and CDR2: SEHNR, FQNEAQ (reference sequence). The CDR3 sequence is 14 residues long. The CDR3 sequence is CASSHPGQGGEAFF. The CDR3 nucleotides are TGTGCCAGCAGCCACCCGGGACAGGGGGGTGAAGCTTTCTTT.

DNA of the CDR3: TGTGCCTGGAGTGGACTTTTATCCACAGATACGCAGTATTTT. Its protein is CAWSGLLSTDTQYF. J is TRBJ2-3 and V is TRBV30; unclear D gene. From germline, CDR1 is GTSNPN and CDR2 SVGIG (reference sequence). CDR3 size: 14 residues. V lost 1 base, J lost 2 bases, and 10 bases lay in between. The full variable domain, in which reference TRBV30 and TRBJ2-3 provide the parts outside the CDR3, is SQTIHQWPATLVQPVGSPLSLECTVEGTSNPNLYWYRQAAGRGLQLLFYSVGIGQISSEVPQNLSASRPQDRQFILSSKKLLLSDSGFYLCAWSGLLSTDTQYFGPGTRLTVL.

This chain joins TRBV2 and TRBJ2-5; tentative D call: TRBD1 (5 bases). V lost 2 bases, J lost 3 bases, and 10 bases lay in between. There are 14 residues in the CDR3. CDR1 and CDR2 from the germline V gene are SNHLY and FYNNEI. CDR3 nucleotides: TGTGCCAGCAGTGAACCGTGGGGCGAAGAGACCCAGTACTTC. Residues: CASSEPWGEETQYF.

This sequence joins TRBV5-1 and TRBJ2-2; 9 nucleotides line up with TRBD1. The CDR3 contains 19 residues. The V gene's germline CDR1 is SGHRS and CDR2 YFSETQ. V gave up 0 bases and J gave up 3 bases; unmatched junction bases: 12. The CDR3 reads CASSLDKYRGHLDTGELFF. In DNA form, the CDR3 reads TGCGCCAGCAGCTTGGATAAGTACAGGGGGCATCTGGACACCGGGGAGCTGTTTTTT.

V gene TRBV7-6 combines with J gene TRBJ1-2, with TRBD1 identical over 7 bases. The ends lost 0 bases at V and 6 bases at J; junction bases unmatched: 1. CDR1 and CDR2 (germline): SGHVS, FNYEAQ. There are 13 residues in the CDR3. The CDR3 region is CASSLADRDGYTF. In DNA, the CDR3 is TGTGCCAGCAGCTTAGCCGACAGGGATGGCTACACCTTC.

The table lists this clone with a few counts. The chain has TRBV28 and TRBJ2-1, with D maybe TRBD2 (6 bases). CDR1 MDHEN and CDR2 SYDVKM come from the germline V gene. The length of the CDR3 is 15 residues. V gave up 8 bases and J gave up 0 bases, with 14 bases separating them. CDR3: CASHGGVSSYNEQFF. The DNA for the CDR3 is TGTGCCAGCCACGGGGGAGTTAGCTCCTACAATGAGCAGTTCTTC.

V gene TRBV10-3 combines with J gene TRBJ2-7, with 11 nucleotides matching TRBD2. V lost 0 bases, J lost 3 bases, and 16 bases stayed unmatched. Germline assignment: CDR1 ENHRY and CDR2 SYGVKD. This CDR3 has 20 amino acids. The CDR3 bases are TGTGCCATCAGTGAGTCGCCCCCGGGACTAGCGGTCACCCTTAACTACGAGCAGTACTTC. This sequence encodes CAISESPPGLAVTLNYEQYF.

The chain is built from TRBV7-6 and TRBJ2-3, with 9 bases fitting TRBD2. The CDR3 has 16 amino acids. The V and J ends lost 5 bases and 4 bases, in that order; junction bases with no gene match: 10. CDR1 is SGHVS and CDR2 is FNYEAQ in the germline V gene. CDR3 residues: CASSPRASGTPDTQYF. The DNA for the CDR3 is TGTGCCAGCAGCCCTCGTGCTAGCGGGACTCCAGATACGCAGTATTTT. The full variable domain, its missing parts supplied by reference TRBV7-6 and TRBJ2-3, is GAGVSQSPRYKVTKRGQDVALRCDPISGHVSLYWYRQALGQGPEFLTYFNYEAQQDKSGLPNDRFSAERPEGSISTLTIQRTEQRDSAMYRCASSPRASGTPDTQYFGPGTRLTVL.

The J gene is TRBJ2-7, the V gene TRBV21-1; TRBD2 was called by the table and not checked on the DNA. TRBV21-1 is a documented pseudogene. The CDR3 contains 19 residues. CDR3 in amino acids: CASRKGEREGPHACYEQYF. In DNA, the CDR3 is TGTGCCAGCAGAAAAGGGGAGCGGGAGGGCCCTCATGCCTGCTACGAGCAGTACTTC.

This chain uses TRBV4-2 with TRBJ2-5; perhaps TRBD2 as D (5 bases). V lost 1 base, J lost 2 bases, and 11 bases lay in between. This CDR3 spans 15 amino acids. Germline CDR1 and CDR2: LGHNA and YNFKEQ. CDR3 amino acids: CASSQVGLAQETQYF. The CDR3, as DNA: TGTGCCAGCAGCCAAGTAGGTCTAGCACAAGAGACCCAGTACTTC.